Below, 24 T cell receptor beta chains from the same sample are listed, as sequenced in a study of shared clonotypes between healthy human individuals. Sequencing used immunoSEQ multiplex PCR; TCRdb keeps in-frame clones, though not all of them. The table lists about a million clones, 77% of them singletons. Sequencing input: memory CD4+ T cells from PBMCs. Described subset: CD45RA-negative fraction. The receptors were sampled from a man aged 18 to 30 in good health. Some clones in this sample may be carry-over from other donors' samples.

In this sample, this clone turned up a few times. The chain combines TRBV12-5 with TRBJ2-2, with D unclear. Deletions cut 1 base from V and 8 bases from J, with 8 bases between. The CDR3 is 13 residues long. Germline CDR1 and CDR2: LGHNT and FRNRAP. DNA of the CDR3: TGTGCTAGTGGTTTGGGACTCGGGGGGGAGCTGTTTTTT. Its translation is CASGLGLGGELFF.

The chain carries TRBV29-1 and TRBJ1-1; D call uncertain. The CDR3 sequence is 14 residues long. CDR1 and CDR2 (germline): SQVTM, ANQGSEA. V was shortened by 0 bases and J by 1 base, with 9 bases between the two germline ends. The CDR3 loop reads CSVEEPRANTEAFF. In nucleotides, the CDR3 is TGCAGCGTTGAAGAACCCCGCGCGAACACTGAAGCTTTCTTT.

The J gene is TRBJ2-3, the V gene TRBV7-9, with TRBD1 identical over 8 bases. V dropped 1 base and J dropped 2; count of bases not matched to a gene: 5. The germline V gene has CDR1 SEHNR and CDR2 FQNEAQ (reference sequence). CDR3 length equals 16 residues. CDR3 DNA sequence: TGTGCCAGCAGCTTAGAGGGGACAGGACTCACAGATACGCAGTATTTT. Translation: CASSLEGTGLTDTQYF.

The chain is built from TRBV7-2 and TRBJ1-2; D not certain. Germline V CDR1 and CDR2: SGHTA, FQGNSA. CDR3 length: 15 amino acids. V lost 5 bases to trimming and J lost 2 bases, with 15 bases between them. For the CDR3, the DNA is TGTGCCAGCAGCCTCGATCGAATGCCGAACTATGGCTACACCTTC. Its protein product is CASSLDRMPNYGYTF. The variable domain in full, completed from reference TRBV7-2 and TRBJ1-2, reads GAGVSQSPSNKVTEKGKDVELRCDPISGHTALYWYRQSLGQGLEFLIYFQGNSAPDKSGLPSDRFSAERTGGSVSTLTIQRTQQEDSAVYLCASSLDRMPNYGYTFGSGTRLTVV.

A remark on this clone: This likely came from a read error, as a far larger clone is one base away. The chain's CDR3 is CAWSVGPSFYDYTF. The CDR3 coding sequence is TGTGCCTGGAGTGTCGGGCCTTCCTTCTATGACTACACCTTC. This rearrangement joins TRBV30 to TRBJ1-2; D is uncertain. The CDR3 is made up of 14 amino acids. Germline-derived CDR1 and CDR2 are GTSNPN and SVGIG (reference sequence).

A remark on this clone: One junction end does not reproduce the germline sequence, and a read error may be involved. The chain combines TRBV4-3 with TRBJ2-6; D is perhaps TRBD2 (5 bases). The CDR3 is made up of 17 amino acids. CDR1 and CDR2 (germline): LGHNA, YSLEER. The CDR3 reads CASGQDPWTSGANVLTF. DNA for the CDR3: TGCGCCAGCGGCCAAGATCCATGGACTTCTGGGGCCAACGTCCTGACTTTC.

This chain uses TRBV2 with TRBJ2-3; D remains ambiguous. Trimming took off 6 bases at V and 1 base at J, with 11 bases between the two ends. Germline V lookup: CDR1 SNHLY, CDR2 FYNNEI. This CDR3 comprises 14 residues. The CDR3 sequence: CASRAFGRTDTQYF. CDR3 coding DNA: TGTGCCAGCAGGGCGTTCGGACGCACAGATACGCAGTATTTT.

The chain links TRBV19 to TRBJ2-5; maybe TRBD1 (6 bases). Per the germline V gene, CDR1 is LNHDA and CDR2 is SQIVND (reference sequence). Trimming stripped 5 bases from V and 0 bases from J, with 16 bases between. This CDR3 contains 16 residues. The CDR3 region is CASSSYRDNHQETQYF. As DNA, the CDR3 is TGTGCCAGTAGTTCGTACCGGGACAACCACCAAGAGACCCAGTACTTC.

This chain joins TRBV7-2 and TRBJ2-3; 9 nucleotides line up with TRBD2. J lost 6 bases, V lost 3 bases, and 10 bases had no gene match. Germline V gene data show CDR1 as SGHTA and CDR2 as FQGNSA. The CDR3 is made up of 16 amino acids. The CDR3 DNA is TGTGCCAGCAGCTTCAACAGACTAGCGGAGACCGATACGCAGTATTTT. Its protein product is CASSFNRLAETDTQYF.

This clone appeared a few times. The J gene is TRBJ2-5, the V gene TRBV2, with D maybe TRBD2 (7 bases). The CDR3 is 15 amino acids. Germline CDR1 reads SNHLY; CDR2 reads FYNNEI. Trimming removed 4 bases from V and 6 bases from J, with 18 bases in between. In DNA, the CDR3 is TGTGCCAGCAGTGCGGGGGGAGGGGGTCGGCAGACCCAGTACTTC. It is translated as CASSAGGGGRQTQYF.

This clone has at least ten counts. The J gene is TRBJ2-2, the V gene TRBV2; D possibly corresponds to TRBD1 (5 bases). The CDR3 covers 16 residues. V gave up 3 bases and J gave up 2 bases, with 13 bases separating them. Germline V gene sequence: CDR1 SNHLY, CDR2 FYNNEI. CDR3 nucleotide sequence: TGTGCCAGCAGTGAGGGGCGGTCCATTAACACCGGGGAGCTGTTTTTT. Translating gives CASSEGRSINTGELFF.

CDR3 coding DNA: TGTGCCAGCTCACCAAGCCAGGGGGGGTTGTACGAGCAGTACTTC. It is translated as CASSPSQGGLYEQYF. The chain has TRBV18 and TRBJ2-7; D could derive from TRBD1 or TRBD2 (7 bases each). CDR3 length: 15 residues. Trimming stripped 2 bases from V and 4 bases from J, with 15 bases between. CDR1 and CDR2 (germline): KGHSH, LQKENI.

This clone was detected only a few times. This chain joins TRBV28 and TRBJ2-7; D remains unclear. CDR1 and CDR2 from the germline V gene are MDHEN and SYDVKM. The CDR3 is made up of 13 amino acids. Trimming took 5 bases from V and 6 from J, leaving 14 bases between them. The CDR3 protein is CASSPPFRGEQYF. CDR3 coding DNA: TGTGCCAGCAGTCCCCCTTTTCGCGGCGAGCAGTACTTC.

The genes are TRBV19 and TRBJ1-1, with 9 bases lining up with TRBD1. Germline V gene lookup returns CDR1 LNHDA and CDR2 SQIVND (reference sequence). Trimming at V came to 6 bases and at J to 4 bases, leaving 6 bases not matched to a gene. This CDR3 spans 14 amino acids. DNA of the CDR3: TGTGCCAGTAGCTGGGACAGGGTGGGCACTGAAGCTTTCTTT. Translated, it gives CASSWDRVGTEAFF.

The J gene is TRBJ1-1, the V gene TRBV5-8; D is possibly TRBD1 (5 bases). V shed 0 bases and J shed 4 bases, with 13 bases lying between them. Germline CDR1 reads SGHTS; CDR2 reads YDEGEE. The CDR3 contains 15 residues. This CDR3 is CASSLGGNRATEAFF. Written as DNA, the CDR3 is TGTGCCAGCAGCTTGGGGGGGAATCGGGCCACTGAAGCTTTCTTT.

The rearrangement uses TRBV7-3 and TRBJ2-1; D uncertain. V was pared by 3 bases and J by 9 bases, with 12 bases between. The CDR3 consists of 13 residues. Germline-derived CDR1 and CDR2 are SGHTA and FQGTGA. The CDR3 spells CASSLNRLGEQFF. CDR3 nucleotide sequence: TGTGCCAGCAGCTTGAACAGACTCGGTGAGCAGTTCTTC.

This clone was seen repeatedly, ten times or more. This same CDR3 is encoded by further DNA sequences in the sample. The gene calls are TRBV9 and TRBJ2-5, with TRBD1 as a possible D gene (5 bases). Germline V lookup: CDR1 SGDLS, CDR2 YYNGEE. CDR3 length: 14 amino acids. V was pared by 2 bases and J by 1 base, with 9 bases between. The CDR3 loop is CASSVDRTQETQYF. DNA of the CDR3: TGTGCCAGCAGCGTCGACAGAACCCAAGAGACCCAGTACTTC.

The CDR3 coding sequence is TGTGCCAGCAGTGAATTCGGCGAGAACTATGGCTACACCTTC. The encoded protein is CASSEFGENYGYTF. The chain combines TRBV6-1 with TRBJ1-2; no firm D call. The CDR3 spans 14 residues. The germline gives CDR1 MNHNS, CDR2 SASEGT. V was cut by 2 bases and J by 2 bases, with 9 bases left in between.

The chain is built from TRBV30 and TRBJ2-3, with D perhaps being TRBD1 or TRBD2 (5 bases each). Trimming removed 4 bases at V and 10 bases at J, with 18 bases between. The V gene's germline CDR1 is GTSNPN and CDR2 SVGIG (reference sequence). This CDR3 contains 13 residues. The CDR3 DNA follows: TGTGCCTGGAACGGGAACCCGAGAGGGGCGCAGTATTTT. It codes for CAWNGNPRGAQYF.

This clone was seen many times. The J gene is TRBJ1-2, the V gene TRBV7-9, with D perhaps TRBD1 (6 bases). Germline CDR1 and CDR2: SEHNR and FQNEAQ (reference sequence). The CDR3 extends over 13 amino acids. The V end lost 1 base, the J end lost 10 bases, and 13 bases lay between the germline ends. The CDR3 nucleotides read TGTGCCAGCAGCTTAGGGGCCGGACAGACCTACACCTTC. Translated: CASSLGAGQTYTF. The entire variable domain, with the rest obtained from reference TRBV7-9 and TRBJ1-2, is as follows: DTGVSQNPRHKITKRGQNVTFRCDPISEHNRLYWYRQTLGQGPEFLTYFQNEAQLEKSRLLSDRFSAERPKGSFSTLEIQRTEQGDSAMYLCASSLGAGQTYTFGSGTRLTVV.

The chain links TRBV14 to TRBJ2-5; 7 nucleotides line up with TRBD2. CDR3 length: 15 amino acids. V trimming: 1 base; J trimming: 5 bases; junction bases outside the gene matches: 7. Germline V CDR1 and CDR2: SGHDN, FVKESK. The CDR3: CASSQVGGGHETQYF. In nucleotides, the CDR3 is TGTGCCAGCAGCCAAGTCGGGGGAGGGCACGAGACCCAGTACTTC.

The table lists this clone with a few counts. The V and J genes are TRBV18 and TRBJ2-2, with a tentative D call TRBD1 (5 bases). The CDR3 is 16 residues long. The V gene's germline CDR1 is KGHSH and CDR2 LQKENI. Trimming left V 4 bases short and J 1 base short, with 13 bases between. CDR3 sequence: CASSLALQGNTGELFF. CDR3 DNA: TGTGCCAGCTCACTCGCCCTGCAGGGGAACACCGGGGAGCTGTTTTTT.

This chain joins TRBV5-1 and TRBJ1-4, with D possibly TRBD1 on 5 matching bases. CDR1 and CDR2 from the germline V gene are SGHRS and YFSETQ. The CDR3 consists of 16 residues. V was cut by 4 bases and J by 5 bases, with 18 bases left in between. The CDR3: CASSPSTGVVNEKLFF. The CDR3 region has the DNA TGCGCCAGCAGCCCATCCACGGGGGTAGTAAATGAAAAACTGTTTTTT.

V is TRBV28 and J is TRBJ1-1; the match to TRBD1 covers 8 bases. Trimming removed 6 bases from V and 7 bases from J; junction bases left unmatched: 13. Germline lookup yields CDR1 MDHEN and CDR2 SYDVKM. This CDR3 spans 15 amino acids. This chain's CDR3 is CASRGPSGGAGEAFF. The CDR3 DNA is TGTGCCAGCAGAGGCCCGTCAGGGGGCGCCGGTGAAGCTTTCTTT.